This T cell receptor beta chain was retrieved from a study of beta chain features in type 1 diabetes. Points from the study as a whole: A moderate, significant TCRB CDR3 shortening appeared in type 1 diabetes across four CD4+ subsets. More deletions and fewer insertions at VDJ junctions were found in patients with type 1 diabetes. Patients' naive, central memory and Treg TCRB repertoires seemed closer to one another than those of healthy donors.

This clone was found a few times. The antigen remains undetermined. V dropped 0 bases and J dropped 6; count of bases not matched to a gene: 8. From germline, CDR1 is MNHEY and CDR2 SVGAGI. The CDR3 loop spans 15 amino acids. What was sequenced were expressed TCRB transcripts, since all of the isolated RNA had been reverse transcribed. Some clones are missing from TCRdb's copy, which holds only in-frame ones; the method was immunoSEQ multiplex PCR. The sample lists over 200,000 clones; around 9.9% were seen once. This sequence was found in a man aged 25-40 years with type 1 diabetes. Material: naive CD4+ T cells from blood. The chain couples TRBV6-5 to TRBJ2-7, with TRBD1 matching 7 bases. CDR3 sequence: CASSYSGGPQGEQYF. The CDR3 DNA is TGTGCCAGCAGTTACTCAGGGGGCCCTCAGGGCGAGCAGTACTTC.